This TCR beta chain was captured by sequencing in a study of CD8 T cells in ankylosing spondylitis. Findings of the study overall: It was reported that disease-linked clones were significantly enriched in matched ankylosing spondylitis synovial fluid. Some motif variants were previously reported in reactive arthritis synovial fluid and blood. The disease-linked clones had a CD8+ phenotype and low blood frequencies. A motif of 7 to 9 highly homologous TCR beta variants was seen as apparently characteristic of ankylosing spondylitis blood.

This CDR3 spans 13 amino acids. V was clipped by 4 bases and J by 1 base, with 7 bases between them. Germline lookup yields CDR1 SGHTA and CDR2 FQGNSA. TCRdb called the 5' RACE reads again in MiXCR, with one record for every CDR3 protein. The sample carries about 220,000 distinct CDR3 sequences, over 9.5% recorded once. This clonotype was seen a handful of times. Its target is not known. The chain links TRBV7-2 to TRBJ2-5; D remains unclear. The receptor comes from a male donor with ankylosing spondylitis or in good health (not recorded which). The sequenced sample consisted of blood, either unsorted or a sorted T cell fraction (not recorded which). This CDR3 reads CASSSSSQETQYF. Here the CDR3 DNA reads TGTGCCAGCAGCTCTTCCTCCCAAGAGACCCAGTACTTC.